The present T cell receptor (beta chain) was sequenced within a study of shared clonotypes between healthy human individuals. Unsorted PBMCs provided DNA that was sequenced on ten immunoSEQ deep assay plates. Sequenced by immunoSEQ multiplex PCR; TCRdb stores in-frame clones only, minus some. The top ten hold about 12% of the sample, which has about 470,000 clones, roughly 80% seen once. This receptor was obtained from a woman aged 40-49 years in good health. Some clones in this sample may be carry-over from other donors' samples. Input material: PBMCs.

The CDR3 reads CASTSLAGPRNKYNEQFF. CDR3 DNA sequence: TGTGCCAGCACCTCACTAGCGGGCCCCCGAAACAAATACAATGAGCAGTTCTTC. The genes are TRBV6-4 and TRBJ2-1; 9 bases line up with TRBD2. Germline V gene sequence: CDR1 MRHNA, CDR2 SNTAGT. CDR3 size: 18 residues. V trimming: 7 bases; J trimming: 4 bases; junction bases outside the gene matches: 17.